A single sample gave rise to the 21 T cell receptor beta chains below, sequenced in a study of blood T cells in healthy people across ages. A J-beta primer mix and a sample-barcoded 5' primer were used in a second PCR of about 7 to 12 cycles. MiXCR, run by TCRdb on the 5' RACE reads, gives a single entry per CDR3 protein. There are about 640,000 distinct CDR3 sequences in the sample; about 53% occur only once, and approximately 40% lies in the top ten. Material for sequencing was blood. These receptors all come from a man aged 55 to 70 in good health.

The chain links TRBV5-1 to TRBJ2-2, with TRBD1 matching 8 bases. CDR3 size: 16 residues. Unmatched junction bases numbered 5, after V lost 4 bases and J lost 0 bases. CDR1 and CDR2 from the germline V gene are SGHRS and YFSETQ. CDR3 amino acids: CASSRGQVTNTGELFF. CDR3 nucleotides: TGCGCCAGCAGCCGGGGACAGGTGACGAACACCGGGGAGCTGTTTTTT.

The chain combines TRBV7-8 with TRBJ2-2, with D perhaps TRBD1 (6 bases). The germline V gene has CDR1 SGHVS and CDR2 FQNEAQ. This CDR3 comprises 15 residues. V dropped 7 bases and J dropped 5 bases, with 17 bases sitting between them. In DNA form, the CDR3 reads TGTGCCAGCAAGGGGACAAGGTCGGGGACCGGGGAGCTGTTTTTT. It translates to CASKGTRSGTGELFF.

CDR3 in DNA: TGTGCCAGCAGCTCCGCCGACAGGGGGGGGAGAGAGACCCAGTACTTC. This translates into CASSSADRGGRETQYF. The chain links TRBV7-9 to TRBJ2-5; the match to TRBD1 covers 9 bases. With 4 bases clipped from V and 4 bases from J, the junction kept 10 bases outside the gene matches. This CDR3 has 16 residues. Germline CDR1 reads SEHNR; CDR2 reads FQNEAQ (reference sequence).

The genes are TRBV5-1 and TRBJ2-6; D might be TRBD2 (6 bases). The CDR3 runs to 15 residues. Germline lookup yields CDR1 SGHRS and CDR2 YFSETQ. The ends were cut back, 4 bases at V and 3 bases at J, with 11 bases in the middle. In DNA, the CDR3 is TGCGCCAGCAGCCAGGAGGGTGGTGGGGCCAACGTCCTGACTTTC. It encodes CASSQEGGGANVLTF.

CDR3 region: CSAIPGQGYEQYF. In DNA form, the CDR3 reads TGCAGTGCTATCCCGGGACAGGGCTACGAGCAGTACTTC. This sequence joins TRBV20-1 and TRBJ2-5, with 9 nucleotides matching TRBD1. The J call may not be correct, given that the DNA end is closer to TRBJ2-7. The length of the CDR3 is 13 residues. Germline V gene lookup returns CDR1 DFQATT and CDR2 SNEGSKA (reference sequence).

In its sample, this clonotype was seen a few times. The rearrangement links TRBV6-5 to TRBJ2-1, with D unclear. CDR1 is MNHEY and CDR2 is SVGAGI in the germline V gene. With 2 bases removed from V and 2 bases from J, the gap between germline ends came to 10 bases. The CDR3 loop spans 15 amino acids. As DNA, the CDR3 is TGTGCCAGCAGTTACGAGACCGCCCCCTACAATGAGCAGTTCTTC. Its translation is CASSYETAPYNEQFF.

This clonotype was counted a few times. The CDR3 sequence is CASSPPGGYGYTF. CDR3 coding DNA: TGTGCCAGCAGTCCCCCGGGGGGTTATGGCTACACCTTC. The chain links TRBV18 to TRBJ1-2, with a possible D match to TRBD1 (5 bases). The CDR3 has 13 amino acids. Germline V gene sequence: CDR1 KGHSH, CDR2 LQKENI. Trimming took 8 bases from V and 5 from J, leaving 15 bases between them.

This clonotype was picked up one time. The V gene is TRBV11-2, the J gene TRBJ1-2; 8 nucleotides match TRBD1. Germline loops: CDR1 SGHAT, CDR2 FQNNGV. The CDR3 sequence is 16 residues long. V lost 5 bases to trimming and J lost 4 bases; unmatched junction nucleotides: 12. The DNA for the CDR3 is TGTGCCAGCAGCGCTGACCCCAGGGGGCGCAGCTATGGCTACACCTTC. Translated: CASSADPRGRSYGYTF.

This chain links TRBV20-1 with TRBJ2-7; the D gene is possibly TRBD2 (6 bases). CDR1 and CDR2 (germline): DFQATT, SNEGSKA (reference sequence). V lost 0 bases, J lost 3 bases, and 18 bases lay in between. The CDR3 is 16 residues long. CDR3 in amino acids: CSARDSRRVRLYEQYF. The DNA of the CDR3 is TGCAGTGCTAGAGATTCCAGGAGGGTCCGGCTCTACGAGCAGTACTTC.

The chain is built from TRBV20-1 and TRBJ2-3, with D perhaps TRBD1 (5 bases). From germline, CDR1 is DFQATT and CDR2 SNEGSKA (reference sequence). V was pared by 6 bases and J by 2 bases, with 15 bases between. This CDR3 has 14 residues. As DNA, the CDR3 is TGCAGTGCCCAAGGGTGGGGCTCCACAGATACGCAGTATTTT. Translated: CSAQGWGSTDTQYF.

The chain combines TRBV29-1 with TRBJ2-2; 12 nucleotides align to TRBD2. CDR3 length: 14 residues. CDR1 and CDR2 from the germline V gene are SQVTM and ANQGSEA. The junction had 2 bases not matched to a gene; V was cut back by 5 bases and J by 4 bases. This chain's CDR3 is CSVRTSGTTGELFF. CDR3 nucleotides: TGCAGCGTTCGGACTAGCGGGACCACCGGGGAGCTGTTTTTT.

V usage is TRBV29-1 and J usage is TRBJ2-2; TRBD1 matches at 7 bases. V was clipped by 4 bases and J by 2 bases; unmatched bases: 10. The CDR3 is 16 amino acids. The germline V gene encodes CDR1 SQVTM and CDR2 ANQGSEA. CDR3 nucleotide sequence: TGCAGCGTTGCGCCCGACAGGGCCCCAAACACCGGGGAGCTGTTTTTT. As protein: CSVAPDRAPNTGELFF.

This clonotype was counted between two and nine times. V usage is TRBV5-1 and J usage is TRBJ1-2; D is perhaps TRBD1 (6 bases). V gave up 2 bases and J gave up 8 bases, with 10 bases separating them. Germline V CDR1 and CDR2: SGHRS, YFSETQ. The CDR3 contains 12 residues. The CDR3 protein is CASSFEGGGYTF. The DNA for the CDR3 is TGCGCCAGCAGCTTCGAAGGGGGGGGCTACACCTTC.

The chain carries TRBV28 and TRBJ2-3, with 11 positions matching TRBD2. V gave up 7 bases and J gave up 3 bases; unmatched junction bases: 6. The CDR3 totals 15 residues. Germline V gene data show CDR1 as MDHEN and CDR2 as SYDVKM. The CDR3 protein is CASTALAGGTDTQYF. CDR3 DNA: TGTGCCAGCACAGCTCTAGCGGGGGGAACAGATACGCAGTATTTT.

The chain is built from TRBV12-3 or TRBV12-4 and TRBJ2-3; TRBD2 matches 9 bases. After removal of 8 bases from V and 2 bases from J, the junction contained 11 bases not matched to a gene. The CDR3 loop spans 16 amino acids. In DNA form, the CDR3 reads TGTGCCAGCGGGTCTCGTAGCGGGGGCCCCACAGATACGCAGTATTTT. Its protein is CASGSRSGGPTDTQYF.

This chain uses TRBV28 with TRBJ1-2; D is ambiguous. Germline V gene sequence: CDR1 MDHEN, CDR2 SYDVKM. The CDR3 is 11 amino acids. The V end was cut by 7 bases, the J end by 8 bases, with 11 bases between. CDR3 loop: CASTIRGGYTF. DNA for the CDR3: TGTGCCAGCACCATTCGAGGGGGCTACACCTTC.

The rearrangement joins TRBV3-1 to TRBJ2-5, with D possibly TRBD1 on 6 matching bases. This CDR3 contains 13 residues. Germline CDR1 is LGHDT and CDR2 is YNNKEL (reference sequence). Trimming left V 4 bases short and J 6 bases short, with 12 bases between. CDR3 protein: CASSPRGQKTQYF. CDR3 sequence (DNA): TGTGCCAGCAGCCCGAGGGGACAAAAGACCCAGTACTTC.

The count of this clonotype is one. The chain employs TRBV10-3 and TRBJ2-3; D unresolved. CDR1 and CDR2 from the germline V gene are ENHRY and SYGVKD. V was cut by 2 bases and J by 0 bases, with 9 bases left in between. The CDR3 covers 15 residues. As DNA, the CDR3 is TGTGCCATCAGTGAGGAGCCAGAAAGCACAGATACGCAGTATTTT. This encodes CAISEEPESTDTQYF.

This clonotype was detected once. Compared with germline, one end of the junction differs, possibly owing to a read error. The genes are TRBV28 and TRBJ1-6; D is perhaps TRBD1 (6 bases). This CDR3 comprises 14 residues. Germline V CDR1 and CDR2: MDHEN, SYDVKM. The CDR3 spells CTSSQPGHISPLHF. The DNA for the CDR3 is TGTACCAGCAGCCAACCGGGACATATCTCACCCCTCCACTTT.

The chain couples TRBV11-2 to TRBJ1-2; D uncertain. The CDR3 extends over 16 amino acids. The germline gives CDR1 SGHAT, CDR2 FQNNGV. The V end lost 5 bases, the J end lost 4 bases, and 20 bases lay between the germline ends. The CDR3 sequence: CASSRRTATTGYGYTF. The DNA for the CDR3 is TGTGCCAGCAGCCGTCGGACGGCCACCACGGGCTATGGCTACACCTTC.

This clonotype was seen only a few times. The V gene is TRBV3-1, the J gene TRBJ2-3, with 8 bases aligning to TRBD2. The ends lost 2 bases at V and 3 bases at J; junction bases unmatched: 1. This CDR3 comprises 14 residues. Per the germline V gene, CDR1 is LGHDT and CDR2 is YNNKEL (reference sequence). The CDR3 region has the DNA TGTGCCAGCAGCCAAAGCGGGGGTACAGATACGCAGTATTTT. Protein: CASSQSGGTDTQYF.